Each of the 32 T cell receptor beta chains below was sequenced from the same sample in a study of response to subunit inactivated influenza vaccine. TCRdb re-called the RT-PCR reads through MiXCR, storing one row per CDR3 protein. This table has fewer than 250,000 distinct CDR3 sequences, around 15% appearing once. The sample here was CD8+ T cells sorted from PBMCs, taken 4 to 6 days after vaccination. All receptors come from a man over 45 who received an inactivated influenza vaccine.

This clonotype showed up just a few times. The J gene is TRBJ2-7, the V gene TRBV29-1; TRBD1 matches 8 bases. The CDR3 has 14 amino acids. With V trimmed by 2 bases and J by 3 bases, 6 bases remained unmatched. Germline CDR1 is SQVTM and CDR2 is ANQGSEA. The CDR3 DNA reads TGCAGCGTTGAATTGGGACAGGTGAACTACGAGCAGTACTTC. Translated, it gives CSVELGQVNYEQYF.

This clonotype was counted between two and nine times. The V and J genes are TRBV2 and TRBJ2-1, with D tentatively TRBD2 (6 bases). This CDR3 region has 14 residues. Deletions cut 3 bases from V and 6 bases from J, with 12 bases between. CDR1 SNHLY and CDR2 FYNNEI come from the germline V gene. This chain's CDR3 is CASSEFGGGNEQFF. In DNA, the CDR3 is TGTGCCAGCAGTGAGTTTGGGGGAGGCAATGAGCAGTTCTTC. Full variable domain (outside the CDR3, taken from reference TRBV2 and TRBJ2-1): EPEVTQTPSHQVTQMGQEVILRCVPISNHLYFYWYRQILGQKVEFLVSFYNNEISEKSEIFDDQFSVERPDGSNFTLKIRSTKLEDSAMYFCASSEFGGGNEQFFGPGTRLTVL.

V is TRBV5-5 and J is TRBJ1-1; the D is unclear. The V and J ends lost 7 bases and 5 bases respectively, with 15 bases between them. The CDR3 length is 13 residues. Per the germline V gene, CDR1 is SGHKS and CDR2 is YYEKEE (reference sequence). CDR3 in amino acids: CASGMWEGTEAFF. In nucleotides, the CDR3 is TGTGCCAGCGGGATGTGGGAAGGAACTGAAGCTTTCTTT.

This clonotype was seen a few times. The chain carries TRBV7-8 and TRBJ1-2, with TRBD1 matching 10 bases. Trimming took 4 bases from V and 3 from J; bases not matched to a gene: 8. Germline V gene sequence: CDR1 SGHVS, CDR2 FQNEAQ. This CDR3 contains 16 residues. The CDR3, as DNA: TGTGCCAGCAGCTCGCCCGGGACAGGGGATGACTATGGCTACACCTTC. It specifies CASSSPGTGDDYGYTF.

This clonotype has a handful of counts. The V gene is TRBV27, the J gene TRBJ2-7; TRBD1 matches 7 bases. Germline trimming cut 0 bases from V and 3 bases from J; bases unmatched to any gene: 2. The CDR3 has 14 residues. Germline V CDR1 and CDR2: MNHEY, SMNVEV (reference sequence). CDR3 residues: CASSLSNRGYEQYF. The CDR3 coding sequence is TGTGCCAGCAGTTTATCTAACAGGGGCTACGAGCAGTACTTC.

This clonotype has a count of ten or more. This chain joins TRBV5-1 and TRBJ2-2, with 7 nucleotides matching TRBD1. The CDR3 sequence is 15 residues long. V trimming: 1 base; J trimming: 9 bases; junction bases outside the gene matches: 9. Germline lookup yields CDR1 SGHRS and CDR2 YFSETQ. The DNA of the CDR3 is TGCGCCAGCAGCTTGTCCGGGACAGTCGCGTGGGAGCTGTTTTTT. The encoded protein is CASSLSGTVAWELFF. Full variable domain (rest looked up from reference TRBV5-1 and TRBJ2-2): KAGVTQTPRYLIKTRGQQVTLSCSPISGHRSVSWYQQTPGQGLQFLFEYFSETQRNKGNFPGRFSGRQFSNSRSEMNVSTLELGDSALYLCASSLSGTVAWELFFGEGSRLTVL.

In its sample, this clonotype was seen a few times. This chain joins TRBV7-9 and TRBJ1-2; 9 bases are shared with TRBD1. J gave up 7 bases and V 5 bases, and 5 bases lay outside the gene matches. The germline V gene has CDR1 SEHNR and CDR2 FQNEAQ (reference sequence). There are 13 residues in the CDR3. CDR3 region: CASSPGTGLGYTF. The DNA for the CDR3 is TGTGCCAGCAGCCCCGGGACAGGGCTTGGCTACACCTTC. Based on the CDR3 plus reference TRBV7-9 and TRBJ1-2, the full variable domain is DTGVSQNPRHKITKRGQNVTFRCDPISEHNRLYWYRQTLGQGPEFLTYFQNEAQLEKSRLLSDRFSAERPKGSFSTLEIQRTEQGDSAMYLCASSPGTGLGYTFGSGTRLTVV.

The chain joins TRBV4-1 to TRBJ2-7; the match to TRBD2 covers 8 bases. The CDR3 length is 15 residues. In germline, CDR1 is MGHRA, CDR2 YSYEKL. Trimming took 2 bases from V and 3 from J; bases not matched to a gene: 6. The CDR3, as DNA: TGCGCCAGCAGCCAAAGCCAGGCGGGGGGCTACGAGCAGTACTTC. Its protein is CASSQSQAGGYEQYF.

In nucleotides, the CDR3 is TGTGCCAGCAGTTTATGGCGGGACAGTACAGATACGCAGTATTTT. Translated, it gives CASSLWRDSTDTQYF. V is TRBV28 and J is TRBJ2-3, with a possible D match to TRBD1 (7 bases). The CDR3 runs to 15 residues. V was trimmed by 0 bases and J by 3 bases, leaving 10 bases between them. Germline CDR1 reads MDHEN; CDR2 reads SYDVKM.

This clonotype was picked up a small number of times. The rearrangement joins TRBV4-1 to TRBJ1-5; tentative D call: TRBD1 (5 bases). Per the germline V gene, CDR1 is MGHRA and CDR2 is YSYEKL. The CDR3 runs to 15 residues. Between the trimmed V and J ends, which lost 0 bases and 3 bases, there was a span of 9 bases. CDR3 in amino acids: CASSQEGDDNQPQHF. The CDR3 nucleotides are TGCGCCAGCAGCCAAGAGGGGGACGACAATCAGCCCCAGCATTTT.

The rearrangement uses TRBV27 and TRBJ2-5; TRBD2 matches 7 bases. Germline values: CDR1 MNHEY, CDR2 SMNVEV (reference sequence). The V segment lost 3 bases and the J segment 5 bases; nucleotides outside the gene matches: 9. The CDR3 extends over 15 amino acids. CDR3 sequence (DNA): TGTGCCAGCAGTTTCAGCGGGGCTAGCCCGGAGACCCAGTACTTC. Amino acids: CASSFSGASPETQYF.

This clonotype was picked up a small number of times. V and J are TRBV7-9 and TRBJ2-7; 7 nucleotides align to TRBD1. The junction had 8 bases not matched to a gene; V was cut back by 5 bases and J by 4 bases. The CDR3 extends over 14 amino acids. Germline CDR1 reads SEHNR; CDR2 reads FQNEAQ (reference sequence). CDR3 loop: CASSGVAGGYEQYF. DNA for the CDR3: TGTGCCAGCAGCGGAGTGGCAGGGGGATACGAGCAGTACTTC. Full variable domain (missing parts from reference TRBV7-9 and TRBJ2-7): DTGVSQNPRHKITKRGQNVTFRCDPISEHNRLYWYRQTLGQGPEFLTYFQNEAQLEKSRLLSDRFSAERPKGSFSTLEIQRTEQGDSAMYLCASSGVAGGYEQYFGPGTRLTVT.

The genes are TRBV4-1 and TRBJ1-2; 8 bases match TRBD1. The trim removed 9 bases at V and 9 bases at J, leaving 12 bases unmatched. Germline assignment: CDR1 MGHRA and CDR2 YSYEKL. The CDR3 is 13 residues long. The DNA of the CDR3 is TGCGCCAGTTGTGAGCAGGGGGCAGTTTGCTACACCTTC. Its translation is CASCEQGAVCYTF.

This clonotype was detected many times. The rearrangement uses TRBV9 and TRBJ2-7, with 11 bases identical to TRBD2. CDR3 length equals 15 residues. Per germline, CDR1 SGDLS and CDR2 YYNGEE. V lost 3 bases, J lost 5 bases, and 7 bases stayed unmatched. In nucleotides, the CDR3 is TGTGCCAGCAGCGGTAGCGGGAGGGCCGGCCACGAGCAGTACTTC. It is translated as CASSGSGRAGHEQYF. Full variable domain (rest looked up from reference TRBV9 and TRBJ2-7): DSGVTQTPKHLITATGQRVTLRCSPRSGDLSVYWYQQSLDQGLQFLIQYYNGEERAKGNILERFSAQQFPDLHSELNLSSLELGDSALYFCASSGSGRAGHEQYFGPGTRLTVT.

This chain connects TRBV10-2 to TRBJ2-7, with D tentatively TRBD2 (6 bases). The CDR3 length is 17 residues. The ends were cut back, 0 bases at V and 5 bases at J, with 20 bases in the middle. Germline V lookup: CDR1 WSHSY, CDR2 SAAADI. CDR3 loop: CASSESGGVLIDDEQYF. Written as DNA, the CDR3 is TGCGCCAGCAGTGAGTCCGGCGGGGTCCTAATCGACGACGAGCAGTACTTC.

A few counts support this clonotype. The CDR3 DNA follows: TGTGCCAGCAGCTTGTACCCTTCCTACGAGCAGTACTTC. This gives the protein CASSLYPSYEQYF. The chain recombines TRBV5-6 with TRBJ2-7; D is ambiguous. Trimming took off 1 base at V and 1 base at J, with 6 bases between the two ends. This CDR3 contains 13 residues. The V gene's germline CDR1 is SGHDT and CDR2 YYEEEE.

DNA for the CDR3: TGTGCCATCAGTGAGTCTGGTGGAGGGAACACTGAAGCTTTCTTT. It translates to CAISESGGGNTEAFF. The rearrangement links TRBV10-3 to TRBJ1-1; D is unresolved. This CDR3 comprises 15 residues. Germline V gene lookup returns CDR1 ENHRY and CDR2 SYGVKD. V was cut by 0 bases and J by 1 base, with 9 bases left in between.

The chain couples TRBV9 to TRBJ1-5; no reliable D call. CDR3 length equals 15 residues. V dropped 0 bases and J dropped 0 bases, with 7 bases sitting between them. Germline V CDR1 and CDR2: SGDLS, YYNGEE. DNA of the CDR3: TGTGCCAGCAGCGTAGGCGGGGATAGCAATCAGCCCCAGCATTTT. Encoded protein: CASSVGGDSNQPQHF.

This clonotype was counted a few times. The rearrangement joins TRBV4-2 to TRBJ2-2, with 8 bases that match TRBD1. V shed 4 bases and J 9 bases; nucleotides not matched to a gene: 13. This CDR3 spans 16 amino acids. The V gene's germline CDR1 is LGHNA and CDR2 YNFKEQ. This CDR3 reads CASSPTGQGAKRELFF. DNA for the CDR3: TGTGCCAGCAGCCCAACAGGGCAGGGGGCAAAAAGGGAGCTGTTTTTT.

The chain recombines TRBV15 with TRBJ2-1, with 7 bases identical to TRBD2. V was pared by 0 bases and J by 3 bases, with 5 bases of the junction left unmatched. The CDR3 runs 16 residues. Germline values: CDR1 LNHNV, CDR2 YYDKDF (reference sequence). The CDR3 DNA is TGTGCCACCAGCAGAGATCTTGGGGGGGGCTACAATGAGCAGTTCTTC. Amino acid sequence: CATSRDLGGGYNEQFF.

The CDR3 is CATSRERGVSEKLFF. CDR3 nucleotide sequence: TGTGCCACCAGCAGAGAAAGAGGGGTCAGTGAAAAACTGTTTTTT. V gene TRBV15 combines with J gene TRBJ1-4; tentative D call: TRBD1 (5 bases). Germline-derived CDR1 and CDR2 are LNHNV and YYDKDF (reference sequence). The CDR3 is 15 residues long. The germline V and J ends were trimmed by 0 bases and 7 bases, with 12 bases remaining between them. The full variable domain, in which reference TRBV15 and TRBJ1-4 provide the parts outside the CDR3, is DAMVIQNPRYQVTQFGKPVTLSCSQTLNHNVMYWYQQKSSQAPKLLFHYYDKDFNNEADTPDNFQSRRPNTSFCFLDIRSPGLGDTAMYLCATSRERGVSEKLFFGSGTQLSVL.

This clonotype turned up a few times. This chain uses TRBV6-4 with TRBJ1-1; no reliable D call. Germline lookup yields CDR1 MRHNA and CDR2 SNTAGT. CDR3 size: 13 residues. V lost 1 base, J lost 5 bases, and 8 bases lay in between. The CDR3 loop reads CASSDLVGTEAFF. The CDR3 coding sequence is TGTGCCAGCAGTGACTTGGTCGGGACTGAAGCTTTCTTT.

This clonotype was detected only a few times. V usage is TRBV29-1 and J usage is TRBJ2-1; 13 nucleotides line up with TRBD2. Germline V lookup: CDR1 SQVTM, CDR2 ANQGSEA. The CDR3 spans 15 residues. The junction had 5 bases not matched to a gene; V was cut back by 1 base and J by 8 bases. The CDR3: CSVEGGLAGADEQFF. CDR3 DNA sequence: TGCAGCGTTGAAGGAGGACTAGCGGGAGCCGATGAGCAGTTCTTC.

The chain is built from TRBV4-3 and TRBJ1-1, with D hard to call. Trimming shortened V by 1 base and J by 4 bases, and 10 bases separated the two germline ends. This CDR3 is 14 amino acids long. CDR1 is LGHNA, CDR2 YSLEER, per germline. The CDR3 protein is CASSQAAGITEAFF. The CDR3 bases are TGCGCCAGCAGCCAAGCAGCGGGAATCACTGAAGCTTTCTTT.

This clonotype was observed a handful of times. The chain couples TRBV4-3 to TRBJ2-7, with 7 nucleotides matching TRBD1. V shed 1 base and J 6 bases; nucleotides not matched to a gene: 9. CDR3 length: 15 residues. The germline V gene has CDR1 LGHNA and CDR2 YSLEER. CDR3 amino acids: CASSQGGRGLTEQYF. CDR3 DNA sequence: TGCGCCAGCAGCCAAGGAGGTAGGGGGCTTACCGAGCAGTACTTC.

The table lists this clonotype with a few counts. CDR3 loop: CASSVASGSTSDTQYF. CDR3 bases: TGTGCCAGCAGCGTAGCTAGCGGGAGTACCTCAGATACGCAGTATTTT. V gene TRBV9 combines with J gene TRBJ2-3; 10 nucleotides agree with TRBD2. Trimming cost V 0 bases and J 4 bases; bases outside gene matches: 5. CDR3 size: 16 residues. CDR1 is SGDLS, CDR2 YYNGEE, per germline. Full variable domain (remainder filled in from reference TRBV9 and TRBJ2-3): DSGVTQTPKHLITATGQRVTLRCSPRSGDLSVYWYQQSLDQGLQFLIQYYNGEERAKGNILERFSAQQFPDLHSELNLSSLELGDSALYFCASSVASGSTSDTQYFGPGTRLTVL.

The chain uses TRBV2 and TRBJ1-1; 7 nucleotides line up with TRBD1. V gave up 1 base and J gave up 8 bases; unmatched junction bases: 7. The CDR3 runs to 14 residues. Germline-derived CDR1 and CDR2 are SNHLY and FYNNEI. CDR3 region: CASSEGTGLSEAFF. Here the CDR3 DNA reads TGTGCCAGCAGTGAAGGGACAGGTTTGAGCGAAGCTTTCTTT.

This clonotype was counted between two and nine times. The V call is TRBV12-3 or TRBV12-4, the J call TRBJ2-5, with a tentative D call TRBD1 (8 bases). V lost 6 bases, J lost 4 bases, and 18 bases lay in between. The length of the CDR3 is 15 residues. CDR3 DNA: TGTGCCAGCAGGGGTGACAGGGGAGGGGGAGAGACCCAGTACTTC. Amino acids: CASRGDRGGGETQYF.

This clonotype was recorded once. This clone may be a read error of a much larger clone one base away. V and J are TRBV20-1 and TRBJ2-7; tentative D call: TRBD1 (6 bases). The CDR3 consists of 13 residues. Trimming removed 8 bases from V and 0 bases from J, with 14 bases in between. Per the germline V gene, CDR1 is DFQATT and CDR2 is SNEGSKA (reference sequence). This CDR3 is CSTTWDNSYEQYF. DNA for the CDR3: TGCAGTACTACTTGGGACAACTCCTACGAGCAGTACTTC.

This chain uses TRBV29-1 with TRBJ2-3; D uncertain. Deletions cut 1 base from V and 6 bases from J, with 17 bases between. CDR1 and CDR2 (germline): SQVTM, ANQGSEA. CDR3 length: 15 amino acids. The CDR3 is CSVEGGQVVGDTQYF. The CDR3 region has the DNA TGCAGCGTTGAAGGAGGCCAAGTCGTAGGGGATACGCAGTATTTT.

The gene calls are TRBV27 and TRBJ2-1; D is possibly TRBD1 or TRBD2 (5 bases each). From germline, CDR1 is MNHEY and CDR2 SMNVEV (reference sequence). The CDR3 has 15 residues. V lost 5 bases and J lost 5, with 16 bases in between. The DNA for the CDR3 is TGTGCCAGCAGTACCAGACTGGGGCGGGACAATGAGCAGTTCTTC. Translated, it gives CASSTRLGRDNEQFF.

This clonotype was detected ten times or more. V and J are TRBV29-1 and TRBJ1-2; TRBD1 matches at 9 bases. Per the germline V gene, CDR1 is SQVTM and CDR2 is ANQGSEA. The CDR3 sequence is 13 residues long. The trim removed 4 bases at V and 5 bases at J, leaving 5 bases unmatched. The CDR3 reads CSVADRGVYGYTF. The CDR3, as DNA: TGCAGCGTTGCGGACAGGGGAGTATATGGCTACACCTTC.